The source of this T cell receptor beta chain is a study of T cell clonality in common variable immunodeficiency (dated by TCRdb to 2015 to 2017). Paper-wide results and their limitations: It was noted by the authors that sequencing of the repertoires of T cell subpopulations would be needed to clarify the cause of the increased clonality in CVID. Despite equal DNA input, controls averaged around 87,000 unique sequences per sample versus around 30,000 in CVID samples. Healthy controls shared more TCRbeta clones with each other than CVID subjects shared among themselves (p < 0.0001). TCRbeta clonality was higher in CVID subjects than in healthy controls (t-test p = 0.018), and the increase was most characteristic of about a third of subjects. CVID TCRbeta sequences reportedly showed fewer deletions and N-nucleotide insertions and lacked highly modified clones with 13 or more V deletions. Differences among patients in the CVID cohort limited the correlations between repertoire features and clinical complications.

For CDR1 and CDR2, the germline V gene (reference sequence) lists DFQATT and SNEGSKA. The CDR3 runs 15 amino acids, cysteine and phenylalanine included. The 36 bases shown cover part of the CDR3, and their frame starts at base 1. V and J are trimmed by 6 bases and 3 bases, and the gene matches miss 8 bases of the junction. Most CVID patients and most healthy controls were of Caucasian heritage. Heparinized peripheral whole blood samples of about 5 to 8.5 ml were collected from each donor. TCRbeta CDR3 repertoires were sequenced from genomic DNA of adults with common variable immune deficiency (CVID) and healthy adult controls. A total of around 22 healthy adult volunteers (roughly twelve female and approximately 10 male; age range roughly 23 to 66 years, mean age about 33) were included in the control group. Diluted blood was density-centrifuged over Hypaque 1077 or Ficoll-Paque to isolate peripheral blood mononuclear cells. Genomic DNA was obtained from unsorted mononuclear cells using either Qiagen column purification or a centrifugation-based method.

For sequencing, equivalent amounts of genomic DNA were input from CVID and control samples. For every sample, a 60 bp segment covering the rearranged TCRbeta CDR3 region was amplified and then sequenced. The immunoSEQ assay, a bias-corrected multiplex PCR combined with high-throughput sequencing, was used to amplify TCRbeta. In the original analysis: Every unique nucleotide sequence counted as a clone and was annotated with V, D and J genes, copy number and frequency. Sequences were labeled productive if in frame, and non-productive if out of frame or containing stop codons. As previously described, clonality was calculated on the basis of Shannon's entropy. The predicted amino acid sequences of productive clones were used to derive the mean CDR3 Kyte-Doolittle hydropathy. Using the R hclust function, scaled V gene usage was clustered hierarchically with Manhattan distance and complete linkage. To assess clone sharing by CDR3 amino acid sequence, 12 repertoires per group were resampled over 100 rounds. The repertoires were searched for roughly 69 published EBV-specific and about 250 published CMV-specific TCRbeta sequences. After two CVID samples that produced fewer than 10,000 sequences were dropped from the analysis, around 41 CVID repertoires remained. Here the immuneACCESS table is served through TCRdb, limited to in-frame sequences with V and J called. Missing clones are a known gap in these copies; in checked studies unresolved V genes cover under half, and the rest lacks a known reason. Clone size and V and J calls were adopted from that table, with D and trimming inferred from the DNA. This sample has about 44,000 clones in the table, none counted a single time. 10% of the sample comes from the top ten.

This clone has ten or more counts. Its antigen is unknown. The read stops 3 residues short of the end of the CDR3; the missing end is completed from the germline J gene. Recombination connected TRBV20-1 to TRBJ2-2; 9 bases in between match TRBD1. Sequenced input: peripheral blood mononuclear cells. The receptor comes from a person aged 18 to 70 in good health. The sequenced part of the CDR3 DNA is TGCAGTGCCTTGGGACAGGGAGGAGACACCGGGGAG. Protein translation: CSALGQGGDTGE. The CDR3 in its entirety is CSALGQGGDTGELFF.